The clone carrying this T cell receptor beta chain appeared a few times. What it binds is not known. TCRdb re-called the reads through MiXCR, storing one row per CDR3 protein. The sample has about 890,000 distinct CDR3 sequences; around 31% are singletons. Unmatched junction bases numbered 19, after V lost 5 bases and J lost 1 base. The CDR3 extends over 19 amino acids. The sample belongs to a study of T cell repertoires in cytomegalovirus infection. The TCR was taken from a human donor in good health (CMV status not recorded). Some clones in this sample may be carry-over from other donors' samples. The sequencing here drew on cultured CD8+ T cells from PBMCs, taken from culture after CMV antigen stimulation. The chain joins TRBV12-3 or TRBV12-4 to TRBJ2-7; TRBD1 aligns across 8 bases. This CDR3 is CASSPRDRWSGRDSYEQYF. In nucleotides, the CDR3 is TGTGCCAGCAGTCCCCGGGACAGGTGGTCGGGACGAGATTCCTACGAGCAGTACTTC.